Following are 27 T cell receptor beta chains from one sample sequenced in a study of CD8+ T cells in alopecia areata. cDNA serving as the sequencing template came from extracted, reverse transcribed RNA. Repertoires were generated with immunoSEQ multiplex PCR, while TCRdb's copy carries only in-frame clones and drops some. This table has under 250,000 clones, 56% appearing once. What was sequenced was CD8+ T cells sorted from blood. The receptor source for this set is a human donor in good health.

This rearrangement joins TRBV6-5 to TRBJ1-1, with D maybe TRBD1 (6 bases). The CDR3 extends over 13 amino acids. The ends were cut back, 3 bases at V and 3 bases at J, with 8 bases in the middle. Germline values: CDR1 MNHEY, CDR2 SVGAGI. CDR3 coding DNA: TGTGCCAGCAGTTATAAGGGGGACACTGAAGCTTTCTTT. Amino acid sequence: CASSYKGDTEAFF.

In DNA, the CDR3 is TGCGCCAGCAGCCAAGCCCTTAGCAATCAGCCCCAGCATTTT. Translated: CASSQALSNQPQHF. The chain is built from TRBV4-1 and TRBJ1-5; D uncertain. Trimming took off 1 base at V and 0 bases at J, with 4 bases between the two ends. Per germline, CDR1 MGHRA and CDR2 YSYEKL. CDR3 size: 14 residues.

This clone is a singleton in its sample. The rearrangement uses TRBV27 and TRBJ2-5; TRBD1 agrees at 9 bases. The CDR3 has 15 amino acids. CDR1 MNHEY and CDR2 SMNVEV come from the germline V gene (reference sequence). The J segment lost 5 bases and the V segment lost 6 bases, leaving 10 bases of the junction unmatched. The DNA for the CDR3 is TGTGCCAGCAGCATCAGGACAGGGGCTTGGGAGACCCAGTACTTC. Its protein product is CASSIRTGAWETQYF.

CDR3 sequence reads: CATSPGTGLGSPLHF. The CDR3 DNA is TGTGCCACCAGCCCCGGGACAGGGTTGGGTTCACCCCTCCACTTT. V usage is TRBV15 and J usage is TRBJ1-6; 9 bases match TRBD1. This CDR3 is built from 15 residues. V was clipped by 5 bases and J by 9 bases; unmatched bases: 8. Germline-derived CDR1 and CDR2 are LNHNV and YYDKDF (reference sequence).

The chain employs TRBV4-1 and TRBJ2-7; a possible D gene is TRBD2 (5 bases). Trimming shortened V by 1 base and J by 7 bases, and 14 bases separated the two germline ends. There are 14 residues in the CDR3. Germline-derived CDR1 and CDR2 are MGHRA and YSYEKL. CDR3 sequence: CASSQVPGIGEQYF. CDR3 coding DNA: TGCGCCAGCAGCCAAGTTCCCGGGATCGGAGAGCAGTACTTC.

The chain is built from TRBV15 and TRBJ2-3; D is possibly TRBD2 (6 bases). This CDR3 has 16 amino acids. V was clipped by 1 base and J by 2 bases, with 13 bases between them. CDR1 and CDR2 (germline): LNHNV, YYDKDF (reference sequence). CDR3 region: CATSRVRDSYTDTQYF. The CDR3 region has the DNA TGTGCCACCAGCAGAGTCCGGGACTCCTACACAGATACGCAGTATTTT.

The V call is TRBV27, the J call TRBJ1-2; D is unresolved. Germline assignment: CDR1 MNHEY and CDR2 SMNVEV (reference sequence). The CDR3 is 17 amino acids. V gave up 4 bases and J gave up 5 bases, with 23 bases separating them. CDR3 nucleotide sequence: TGTGCCAGCAGTTCCCGAAACCCCACCGGGCCGGGATATGGCTACACCTTC. This codes for CASSSRNPTGPGYGYTF.

The gene calls are TRBV25-1 and TRBJ2-5; D is unclear. The CDR3 is made up of 12 amino acids. The germline V gene encodes CDR1 MGHDK and CDR2 SYGVNS. Trimming shortened V by 3 bases and J by 3 bases, and 5 bases separated the two germline ends. Here the CDR3 reads CASSEVKETQYF. CDR3 DNA sequence: TGTGCCAGCAGTGAGGTCAAAGAGACCCAGTACTTC.

This chain joins TRBV7-9 and TRBJ1-2; TRBD1 aligns across 8 bases. Trimming cost V 4 bases and J 8 bases; bases outside gene matches: 12. Germline V gene data show CDR1 as SEHNR and CDR2 as FQNEAQ (reference sequence). The CDR3 length is 15 residues. CDR3 loop: CASSSGTGGFSGYTF. DNA for the CDR3: TGTGCCAGCAGCTCCGGGACAGGAGGATTCAGCGGCTACACCTTC.

The rearrangement joins TRBV5-1 to TRBJ2-7; D gene unclear. Trimming removed 5 bases at V and 4 bases at J, with 19 bases between. Germline values: CDR1 SGHRS, CDR2 YFSETQ. The CDR3 is made up of 15 amino acids. CDR3 in amino acids: CASSDSGVEVYEQYF. For the CDR3, the DNA is TGCGCCAGCAGTGATTCCGGAGTTGAAGTATACGAGCAGTACTTC.

The CDR3 DNA reads TGTGCCAGCAGCAGCAGCGGGGGGGCAGATACGCAGTATTTT. This gives the protein CASSSSGGADTQYF. The chain is built from TRBV27 and TRBJ2-3; 10 bases agree with TRBD2. With V trimmed by 6 bases and J by 4 bases, 4 bases remained unmatched. The germline CDR1 and CDR2 sequences are MNHEY and SMNVEV (reference sequence). The CDR3 contains 14 residues.

The chain has TRBV29-1 and TRBJ2-3; 14 bases are a match to TRBD2. The CDR3 is 18 amino acids. Trimming took 2 bases from V and 4 from J; bases not matched to a gene: 11. Germline lookup yields CDR1 SQVTM and CDR2 ANQGSEA. The CDR3 is CSVEYWGTSGGFSDTQYF. The CDR3 DNA reads as TGCAGCGTTGAATACTGGGGGACTAGCGGGGGATTCTCAGATACGCAGTATTTT.

The chain recombines TRBV29-1 with TRBJ2-2, with a tentative D call TRBD2 (5 bases). The germline V gene has CDR1 SQVTM and CDR2 ANQGSEA. With 7 bases removed from V and 4 bases from J, the gap between germline ends came to 10 bases. The CDR3 runs to 12 residues. For the CDR3, the DNA is TGCAGCGCTGACGAGGGCACCGGGGAGCTGTTTTTT. This codes for CSADEGTGELFF.

This sequence joins TRBV27 and TRBJ1-1, with 7 bases matching TRBD1. Germline V gene data show CDR1 as MNHEY and CDR2 as SMNVEV (reference sequence). The CDR3 is 14 amino acids. After removal of 6 bases from V and 4 bases from J, the junction contained 8 bases not matched to a gene. The CDR3 reads CASRIDRERTEAFF. CDR3 in DNA: TGTGCCAGCAGAATCGACAGGGAACGCACTGAAGCTTTCTTT.

This clone was counted between two and nine times. The chain combines TRBV25-1 with TRBJ1-1; D call uncertain. Per germline, CDR1 MGHDK and CDR2 SYGVNS. Trimming took off 1 base at V and 1 base at J, with 13 bases between the two ends. This CDR3 has 16 amino acids. The CDR3 region is CASSEFRVSQNTEAFF. The CDR3 region has the DNA TGTGCCAGCAGTGAATTTCGTGTCAGCCAGAACACTGAAGCTTTCTTT.

The rearrangement links TRBV27 to TRBJ2-1, with D perhaps TRBD1 (6 bases). The germline V gene encodes CDR1 MNHEY and CDR2 SMNVEV (reference sequence). V was cut by 7 bases and J by 12 bases, with 13 bases left in between. The CDR3 has 11 amino acids. CDR3 sequence: CASTLGQRQFF. The CDR3 DNA follows: TGTGCCAGCACCCTAGGACAGAGGCAGTTCTTC.

This clone was counted only a few times. The CDR3 reads CASSQDGPQSPLHF. CDR3 in DNA: TGCGCCAGCAGCCAAGATGGCCCCCAGTCACCCCTCCACTTT. This chain joins TRBV4-1 and TRBJ1-6; D gene uncertain. The V end was cut by 0 bases, the J end by 10 bases, with 10 bases between. The germline V gene has CDR1 MGHRA and CDR2 YSYEKL. The length of the CDR3 is 14 residues.

This clone was seen only once. In nucleotides, the CDR3 is TGTGCCAGCAGCATGCGGACTAGCGGGGTTTTGCCAGATACGCAGTATTTT. Amino acid sequence: CASSMRTSGVLPDTQYF. V is TRBV9 and J is TRBJ2-3; TRBD2 matches 12 bases. The CDR3 spans 17 residues. With 4 bases clipped from V and 4 bases from J, the junction kept 10 bases outside the gene matches. Germline CDR1 SGDLS, CDR2 YYNGEE.

This clone was found a few times. V and J are TRBV7-9 and TRBJ2-1, with 7 positions matching TRBD1. The V gene's germline CDR1 is SEHNR and CDR2 FQNEAQ (reference sequence). The J segment lost 2 bases and the V segment lost 4 bases, leaving 8 bases of the junction unmatched. The CDR3 is 16 residues long. The CDR3 DNA is TGTGCCAGCAGCTCCCAGGAAGACAGGGCCTACAATGAGCAGTTCTTC. Protein: CASSSQEDRAYNEQFF.

V is TRBV29-1 and J is TRBJ2-7, with D perhaps TRBD1 or TRBD2 (5 bases each). The CDR3 is 14 amino acids. V was cut by 0 bases and J by 2 bases, with 11 bases left in between. Per germline, CDR1 SQVTM and CDR2 ANQGSEA. The CDR3 spells CSVEDRGGTYEQYF. CDR3 sequence (DNA): TGCAGCGTTGAAGATCGGGGCGGAACCTACGAGCAGTACTTC.

The chain couples TRBV30 to TRBJ2-1; tentative D call: TRBD1 (5 bases). The germline CDR1 and CDR2 sequences are GTSNPN and SVGIG (reference sequence). The CDR3 extends over 15 amino acids. Deletions cut 1 base from V and 0 bases from J, with 10 bases between. For the CDR3, the DNA is TGTGCCTGGAGTGGGGGCGACGGCTCCTACAATGAGCAGTTCTTC. Residues: CAWSGGDGSYNEQFF.

This clone was picked up a small number of times. The chain employs TRBV9 and TRBJ2-7; D gene ambiguous. V was pared by 0 bases and J by 3 bases, with 10 bases between. The CDR3 contains 14 residues. Germline V gene lookup returns CDR1 SGDLS and CDR2 YYNGEE. CDR3 DNA: TGTGCCAGCAGCGTAGGTCAGAAAGGCTACGAGCAGTACTTC. Amino acids: CASSVGQKGYEQYF.

This clone was found once. The chain recombines TRBV27 with TRBJ2-1; possibly TRBD1 for D (6 bases). The germline V gene has CDR1 MNHEY and CDR2 SMNVEV (reference sequence). CDR3 length: 15 amino acids. The V end was cut by 1 base, the J end by 4 bases, with 11 bases between. This CDR3 is CASSLWATGYNEQFF. Here the CDR3 DNA reads TGTGCCAGCAGTTTATGGGCTACAGGGTACAATGAGCAGTTCTTC.

The V call is TRBV7-9, the J call TRBJ2-2, with TRBD1 identical over 10 bases. This CDR3 spans 16 amino acids. CDR1 is SEHNR, CDR2 FQNEAQ, per germline (reference sequence). The V gene end was trimmed by 1 base and the J gene end by 3 bases; junction bases not matched to a gene: 2. CDR3 protein: CASSLVGTGDTGELFF. CDR3 nucleotide sequence: TGTGCCAGCAGCTTAGTCGGGACAGGGGACACCGGGGAGCTGTTTTTT.

The rearrangement joins TRBV7-9 to TRBJ1-2, with D perhaps matching TRBD1 (5 bases). The CDR3 runs 14 residues. Germline CDR1 SEHNR, CDR2 FQNEAQ (reference sequence). V was cut by 7 bases and J by 4 bases, with 16 bases left in between. DNA for the CDR3: TGTGCCAGCACTTCAGGGCCCGGGGTCTATGGCTACACCTTC. This translates into CASTSGPGVYGYTF.

This clone has only a few counts. The same CDR3 arises from other DNA sequences in this sample as well. The rearrangement joins TRBV7-3 to TRBJ2-3, with 12 positions matching TRBD2. CDR1 is SGHTA and CDR2 is FQGTGA in the germline V gene. Unmatched junction bases numbered 2, after V lost 4 bases and J lost 3 bases. The CDR3 covers 15 residues. CDR3 bases: TGTGCCAGCAGCTCCGGACTAGCGGGGACAGATACGCAGTATTTT. This sequence encodes CASSSGLAGTDTQYF.

This clone has a single count. The V gene is TRBV4-2, the J gene TRBJ2-5; D gene unclear. The CDR3 loop spans 14 amino acids. With 4 bases removed from V and 2 bases from J, the gap between germline ends came to 11 bases. Looked up from germline, CDR1 is LGHNA and CDR2 is YNFKEQ. The CDR3 is CASSPEARQETQYF. The CDR3 coding sequence is TGTGCCAGCAGCCCCGAAGCTCGGCAAGAGACCCAGTACTTC.